A single sample is the source of the 18 T cell receptor beta chains below, sequenced in a study of Ad26.COV2.S vaccination and SARS-CoV-2 variants. Treatment given: about 20 received Ad26.COV2.S at low or high dose, single or two shots; about 5 received placebo; per-sample allocation not given. Day 63 following the first vaccine or placebo injection was when the samples were taken. Sequencing used immunoSEQ multiplex PCR; TCRdb keeps in-frame clones, though not all of them. Seen here are 300,000 to 400,000 clones, more than 85% observed once, and the top ten hold just under 5%. This specimen was peripheral blood, taken in a trial of Ad26.COV2.S vaccine versus placebo. The receptors shown here come from a person aged 18-65 years who received the Ad26.COV2.S COVID-19 vaccine or a placebo.

This chain connects TRBV19 to TRBJ1-5; TRBD1 aligns across 7 bases. V lost 6 bases and J lost 3; bases outside the gene matches: 8. Germline values: CDR1 LNHDA, CDR2 SQIVND (reference sequence). The CDR3 is 15 amino acids. The CDR3 here is CASRDWTGSNQPQHF. CDR3 coding DNA: TGTGCCAGTAGAGACTGGACAGGCTCCAATCAGCCCCAGCATTTT.

The rearrangement joins TRBV3-1 (or the pseudogene TRBV3-2) to TRBJ1-5; D is ambiguous. Between the trimmed V and J ends, which lost 0 bases and 6 bases, there was a span of 6 bases. Germline lookup yields CDR1 LGHDT and CDR2 YNNKEL (reference sequence). CDR3 size: 13 residues. DNA for the CDR3: TGTGCCAGCAGCCAAGAAGGTGGTCAGCCCCAGCATTTT. It specifies CASSQEGGQPQHF.

The DNA of the CDR3 is TGTGCCAGCAGATACAGGGAGAGTGAGACCCAGTACTTC. This encodes CASRYRESETQYF. The chain has TRBV6-5 and TRBJ2-5, with D possibly TRBD1 on 6 matching bases. V lost 6 bases and J lost 5, with 13 bases in between. The CDR3 is 13 amino acids. Germline V gives CDR1 MNHEY, CDR2 SVGAGI.

CDR3 DNA sequence: TGTGCCAGCAGCTATCCTCGGGGGGAGGCCACTGAAGCTTTCTTT. This codes for CASSYPRGEATEAFF. This rearrangement joins TRBV7-9 to TRBJ1-1; maybe TRBD1 (5 bases). The germline V gene encodes CDR1 SEHNR and CDR2 FQNEAQ (reference sequence). This CDR3 has 15 residues. Trimming cost V 4 bases and J 4 bases, with 16 bases left between them.

This rearrangement joins TRBV7-2 to TRBJ2-1; TRBD1 is a possible D gene (6 bases). CDR1 is SGHTA and CDR2 is FQGNSA in the germline V gene. V lost 5 bases and J 4 bases, leaving 15 bases between the germline ends. The CDR3 runs to 15 residues. The DNA for the CDR3 is TGTGCCAGCAGCCCGGACAGAAATTTATACAATGAGCAGTTCTTC. Its translation is CASSPDRNLYNEQFF.

This chain connects TRBV7-9 to TRBJ2-2; D is ambiguous. CDR1 and CDR2 (germline): SEHNR, FQNEAQ (reference sequence). The V and J ends lost 4 bases and 0 bases respectively, with 9 bases between them. The CDR3 is made up of 15 amino acids. CDR3 protein: CASSSIAANTGELFF. CDR3 nucleotide sequence: TGTGCCAGCAGCTCAATAGCAGCGAACACCGGGGAGCTGTTTTTT.

The table lists this clone with a count of one. The V gene is TRBV27, the J gene TRBJ1-5; tentatively, D is TRBD1 (5 bases). CDR1 and CDR2 from the germline V gene are MNHEY and SMNVEV (reference sequence). The germline V and J ends were trimmed by 2 bases and 5 bases, with 13 bases remaining between them. CDR3 length: 15 residues. CDR3 sequence: CASSLGGGRDQPQHF. CDR3 in DNA: TGTGCCAGCAGTTTAGGGGGGGGAAGAGATCAGCCCCAGCATTTT.

The rearrangement joins TRBV28 to TRBJ2-2; D is possibly TRBD1 (6 bases). Trimming took 6 bases from V and 0 from J, leaving 17 bases between them. Germline-derived CDR1 and CDR2 are MDHEN and SYDVKM. The CDR3 has 17 residues. In DNA, the CDR3 is TGTGCCAGCAGCTTGCCTGGACAGTGGACGAACACCGGGGAGCTGTTTTTT. It is translated as CASSLPGQWTNTGELFF. Variable domain in full (rest from reference TRBV28 and TRBJ2-2): DVKVTQSSRYLVKRTGEKVFLECVQDMDHENMFWYRQDPGLGLRLIYFSYDVKMKEKGDIPEGYSVSREKKERFSLILESASTNQTSMYLCASSLPGQWTNTGELFFGEGSRLTVL.

Details on this clone: Germline and junction disagree at one end, which may indicate a read error. V usage is TRBV28 and J usage is TRBJ1-1, with a possible D match to TRBD1 (6 bases). The CDR3 spans 12 residues. Germline CDR1 is MDHEN and CDR2 is SYDVKM. The CDR3 loop reads CASNLFTGRAFF. The CDR3 coding sequence is TGTGCCAGCAATTTATTTACAGGGAGAGCTTTCTTT.

The V gene is TRBV2, the J gene TRBJ2-7; no reliable D call. Germline V gives CDR1 SNHLY, CDR2 FYNNEI. CDR3 length equals 12 residues. V was cut by 3 bases and J by 2 bases, with 5 bases left in between. The CDR3, as DNA: TGTGCCAGCAGTGACCGTACCTACGAGCAGTACTTC. As protein: CASSDRTYEQYF. The whole variable domain, remainder taken from reference TRBV2 and TRBJ2-7, is EPEVTQTPSHQVTQMGQEVILRCVPISNHLYFYWYRQILGQKVEFLVSFYNNEISEKSEIFDDQFSVERPDGSNFTLKIRSTKLEDSAMYFCASSDRTYEQYFGPGTRLTVT.

The table lists this clone with a count of one. The rearrangement links TRBV5-1 to TRBJ2-3; 8 bases align to TRBD1. CDR1 SGHRS and CDR2 YFSETQ come from the germline V gene. J gave up 0 bases and V 1 base, and 1 base lay outside the gene matches. This CDR3 region has 15 residues. Written as DNA, the CDR3 is TGCGCCAGCAGCTTGACAGGGGGAAGCACAGATACGCAGTATTTT. It yields the protein CASSLTGGSTDTQYF.

A remark on this clone: Other DNA sequences in the sample encode the same CDR3. V and J are TRBV7-8 and TRBJ2-2; no clear D gene. The CDR3 spans 12 residues. Germline values: CDR1 SGHVS, CDR2 FQNEAQ. Trimming cost V 3 bases and J 3 bases, with 2 bases left between them. The CDR3 DNA reads as TGTGCCAGCAGCTTGCACACCGGGGAGCTGTTTTTT. It specifies CASSLHTGELFF.

J is TRBJ2-7 and V is TRBV29-1; D may be TRBD1 (6 bases). The CDR3 sequence is 13 residues long. Germline CDR1 and CDR2: SQVTM and ANQGSEA. Between the trimmed V and J ends, which lost 4 bases and 5 bases, there was a span of 15 bases. CDR3 bases: TGCAGCGTTGCTAGGATGGGGGCTAACGAGCAGTACTTC. Amino acid sequence: CSVARMGANEQYF.

This clone was detected once. This CDR3 is CASRDRGRGVLGYTF. The CDR3 coding sequence is TGTGCCAGCAGGGACAGGGGGCGAGGGGTTCTTGGCTACACCTTC. The chain carries TRBV21-1 and TRBJ1-2; the table calls TRBD1, which could not be checked here. TRBV21-1 is listed as a pseudogene. This CDR3 comprises 15 residues.

The sample holds a few counts of this clone. This chain connects TRBV15 to TRBJ2-7; unclear D gene. V lost 0 bases and J lost 3, with 9 bases in between. CDR1 and CDR2 from the germline V gene are LNHNV and YYDKDF (reference sequence). This CDR3 spans 14 amino acids. The CDR3 loop reads CATSRDLASYEQYF. In DNA form, the CDR3 reads TGTGCCACCAGCAGAGATCTGGCAAGCTACGAGCAGTACTTC.

The DNA for the CDR3 is TGTGCCAGCAGCCCCCCGGGACAGGGCCCCTACGAGCAGTACTTC. It yields the protein CASSPPGQGPYEQYF. The chain has TRBV3-1 (or the pseudogene TRBV3-2) and TRBJ2-7; 9 bases are a match to TRBD1. Germline V gene sequence: CDR1 LGHDT, CDR2 YNNKEL (reference sequence). Trimming cost V 4 bases and J 2 bases; bases outside gene matches: 6. The CDR3 covers 15 residues.

The chain links TRBV27 to TRBJ2-6; no reliable D call. V lost 3 bases and J lost 2, with 8 bases in between. The CDR3 has 15 residues. CDR1 is MNHEY and CDR2 is SMNVEV in the germline V gene (reference sequence). CDR3 nucleotides: TGTGCCAGCAGTTTTTCGCTAACTGGGGCCAACGTCCTGACTTTC. It is translated as CASSFSLTGANVLTF.

This clone showed up just a few times. This chain uses TRBV5-1 with TRBJ2-7; D may be TRBD2 (5 bases). V was pared by 9 bases and J by 7 bases, with 17 bases between. The CDR3 totals 12 residues. Germline-derived CDR1 and CDR2 are SGHRS and YFSETQ. The CDR3 reads CATKEPSGEQYF. CDR3 DNA sequence: TGCGCCACCAAGGAGCCGAGCGGAGAGCAGTACTTC.